This T cell receptor (beta chain) originates from a study of blood T cell repertoires in COVID-19. Study-wide context: The United States, Italy and Spain were the sources of the acute and convalescent COVID-19 samples.

The table came from immunoSEQ multiplex PCR; TCRdb's copy has only in-frame clones and leaves some out. In the table there are 200,000 to 250,000 clones, roughly four fifths of which are singletons. This clone was recorded once. The CDR3 spans 18 residues. Germline CDR1 is LGHNT and CDR2 is FRNRAP. Unmatched junction bases numbered 6, after V lost 0 bases and J lost 0 bases. The genes are TRBV12-5 and TRBJ1-4, with 8 nucleotides matching TRBD1. The sequenced sample consisted of PBMCs or T cells enriched from blood (not recorded which). The source is a man between 35 and 55 years old who had recovered from COVID-19. CDR3 residues: CASGLVGQGTATNEKLFF. CDR3 sequence (DNA): TGTGCTAGTGGTTTGGTCGGACAGGGAACGGCAACTAATGAAAAACTGTTTTTT.